This TCR beta chain derives from a study of T-cell memory formation after mild COVID-19. Study results and caveats: Specificity for SARS-CoV-2 was not confirmed among the second-wave clones peaking on day 37. Researchers report contracting CD4+ clones mostly in CM and EM, with CD8+ clones in EMRA.

With 0 bases clipped from V and 4 bases from J, the junction kept 4 bases outside the gene matches. CDR1 is SGHTA and CDR2 is FQGNSA in the germline V gene. The CDR3 sequence is 16 residues long. This clonotype has only a few counts. The antigen is undetermined. Employing constant-segment primers, 5'RACE generated TCR alpha and TCR beta cDNA libraries bearing sample barcodes and UMIs. TCRdb recomputed calls from the 5' RACE reads with MiXCR, one row per CDR3 protein. In the table there are 350,000 to 450,000 distinct CDR3 sequences, approximately 25% of which are singletons. The chain combines TRBV7-2 with TRBJ2-3; 10 bases align to TRBD1. This clonotype was obtained from an adult woman who had mild COVID-19 (a few samples of this study predate the infection). Cell type and time point are not known. Sequencing was performed on PBMCs or a T cell subset sorted from them (not recorded which). The CDR3 here is CASSLATGQGADTQYF. The CDR3 DNA reads TGTGCCAGCAGCTTAGCGACAGGACAGGGGGCAGATACGCAGTATTTT.